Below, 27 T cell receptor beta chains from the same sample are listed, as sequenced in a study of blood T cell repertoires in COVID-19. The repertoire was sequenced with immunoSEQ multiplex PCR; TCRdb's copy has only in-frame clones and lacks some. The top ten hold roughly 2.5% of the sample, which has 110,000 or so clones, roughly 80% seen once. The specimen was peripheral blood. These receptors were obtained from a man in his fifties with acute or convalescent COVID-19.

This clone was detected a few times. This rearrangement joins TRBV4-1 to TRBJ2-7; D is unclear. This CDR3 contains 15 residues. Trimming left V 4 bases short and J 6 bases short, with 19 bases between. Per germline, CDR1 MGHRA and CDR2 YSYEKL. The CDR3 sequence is CASSLGSQFGTEQYF. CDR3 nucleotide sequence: TGCGCCAGCAGCCTCGGGTCGCAATTTGGTACCGAGCAGTACTTC.

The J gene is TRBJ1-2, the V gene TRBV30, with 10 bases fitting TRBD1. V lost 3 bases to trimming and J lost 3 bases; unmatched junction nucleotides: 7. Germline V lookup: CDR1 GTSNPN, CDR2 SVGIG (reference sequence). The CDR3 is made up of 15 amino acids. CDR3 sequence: CAWSHGTGVDYGYTF. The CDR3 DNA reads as TGTGCCTGGAGCCATGGGACAGGGGTGGACTATGGCTACACCTTC. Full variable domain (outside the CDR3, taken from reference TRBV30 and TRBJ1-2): SQTIHQWPATLVQPVGSPLSLECTVEGTSNPNLYWYRQAAGRGLQLLFYSVGIGQISSEVPQNLSASRPQDRQFILSSKKLLLSDSGFYLCAWSHGTGVDYGYTFGSGTRLTVV.

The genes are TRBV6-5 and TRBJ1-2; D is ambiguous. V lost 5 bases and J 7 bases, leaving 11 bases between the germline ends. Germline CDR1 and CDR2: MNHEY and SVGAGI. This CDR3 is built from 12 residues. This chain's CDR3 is CASSRLGGGYTF. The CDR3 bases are TGTGCCAGCAGTAGGCTAGGAGGTGGCTACACCTTC.

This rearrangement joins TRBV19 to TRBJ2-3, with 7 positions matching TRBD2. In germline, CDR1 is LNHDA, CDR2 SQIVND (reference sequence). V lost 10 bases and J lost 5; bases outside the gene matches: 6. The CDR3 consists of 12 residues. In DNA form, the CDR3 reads TGTGCCACGAGTGGGGGGGGAGATACGCAGTATTTT. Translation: CATSGGGDTQYF.

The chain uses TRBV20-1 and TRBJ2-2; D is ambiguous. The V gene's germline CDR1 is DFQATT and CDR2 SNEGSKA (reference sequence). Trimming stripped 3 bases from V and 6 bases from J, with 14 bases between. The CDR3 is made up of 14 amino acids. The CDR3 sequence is CSASAGEDPGELFF. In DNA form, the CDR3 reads TGCAGTGCTAGTGCCGGAGAGGATCCCGGGGAGCTGTTTTTT.

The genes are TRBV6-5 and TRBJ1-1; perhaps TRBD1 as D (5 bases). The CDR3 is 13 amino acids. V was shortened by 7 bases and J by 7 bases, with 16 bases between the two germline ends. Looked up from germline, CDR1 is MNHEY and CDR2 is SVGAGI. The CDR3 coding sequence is TGTGCCAGCACCGGAGCAGGGAAGGGTGAAGCTTTCTTT. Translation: CASTGAGKGEAFF.

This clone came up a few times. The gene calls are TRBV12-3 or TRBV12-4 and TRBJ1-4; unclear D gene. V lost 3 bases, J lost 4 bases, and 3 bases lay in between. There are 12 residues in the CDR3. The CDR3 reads CASSLSNEKLFF. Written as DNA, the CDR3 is TGTGCCAGCAGTTTGAGTAATGAAAAACTGTTTTTT.

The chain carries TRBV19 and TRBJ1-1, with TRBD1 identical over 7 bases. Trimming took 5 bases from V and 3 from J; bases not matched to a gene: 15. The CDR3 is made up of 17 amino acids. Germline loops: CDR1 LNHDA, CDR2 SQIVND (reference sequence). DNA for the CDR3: TGTGCCAGTAGTCTTTATTCCATACAGGGGAAAGACACTGAAGCTTTCTTT. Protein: CASSLYSIQGKDTEAFF.

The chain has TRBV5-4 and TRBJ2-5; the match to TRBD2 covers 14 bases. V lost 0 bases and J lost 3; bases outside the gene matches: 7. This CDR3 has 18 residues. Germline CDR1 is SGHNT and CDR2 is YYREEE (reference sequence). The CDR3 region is CASSLDGGTSGSKETQYF. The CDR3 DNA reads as TGTGCCAGCAGCTTGGATGGGGGGACTAGCGGGAGTAAAGAGACCCAGTACTTC.

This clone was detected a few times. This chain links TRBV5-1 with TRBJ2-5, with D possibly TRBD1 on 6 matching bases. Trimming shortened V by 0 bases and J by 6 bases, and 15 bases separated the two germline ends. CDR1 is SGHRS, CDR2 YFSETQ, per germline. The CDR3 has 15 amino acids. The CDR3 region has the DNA TGCGCCAGCAGCTTGGCGTTTGGGGGCCAGCAGACCCAGTACTTC. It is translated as CASSLAFGGQQTQYF. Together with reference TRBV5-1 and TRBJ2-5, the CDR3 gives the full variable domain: KAGVTQTPRYLIKTRGQQVTLSCSPISGHRSVSWYQQTPGQGLQFLFEYFSETQRNKGNFPGRFSGRQFSNSRSEMNVSTLELGDSALYLCASSLAFGGQQTQYFGPGTRLLVL.

CDR3 sequence: CASRTSIAGGIVLETQYF. CDR3 DNA: TGCGCCAGTCGCACCTCTATAGCGGGAGGGATTGTTTTGGAGACCCAGTACTTC. The rearrangement joins TRBV5-1 to TRBJ2-5; TRBD2 aligns across 11 bases. Germline V gene lookup returns CDR1 SGHRS and CDR2 YFSETQ. The V gene end was trimmed by 8 bases and the J gene end by 5 bases; junction bases not matched to a gene: 20. The CDR3 covers 18 residues. Filled out from reference TRBV5-1 and TRBJ2-5, the complete variable domain reads KAGVTQTPRYLIKTRGQQVTLSCSPISGHRSVSWYQQTPGQGLQFLFEYFSETQRNKGNFPGRFSGRQFSNSRSEMNVSTLELGDSALYLCASRTSIAGGIVLETQYFGPGTRLLVL.

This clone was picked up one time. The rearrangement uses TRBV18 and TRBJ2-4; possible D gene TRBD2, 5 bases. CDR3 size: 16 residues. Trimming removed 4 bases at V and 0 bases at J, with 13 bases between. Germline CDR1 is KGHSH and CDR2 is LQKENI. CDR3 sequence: CASSLQRSLAKNIQYF. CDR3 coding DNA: TGTGCCAGCTCACTCCAGCGGAGCCTAGCCAAAAACATTCAGTACTTC. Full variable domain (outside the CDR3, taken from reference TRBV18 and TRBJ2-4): NAGVMQNPRHLVRRRGQEARLRCSPMKGHSHVYWYRQLPEEGLKFMVYLQKENIIDESGMPKERFSAEFPKEGPSILRIQQVVRGDSAAYFCASSLQRSLAKNIQYFGAGTRLSVL.

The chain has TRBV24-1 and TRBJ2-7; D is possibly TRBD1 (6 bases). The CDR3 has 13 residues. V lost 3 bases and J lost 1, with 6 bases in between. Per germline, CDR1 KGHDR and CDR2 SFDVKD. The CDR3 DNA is TGTGCCACCAGTGATGGGACATCCTACGAGCAGTACTTC. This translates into CATSDGTSYEQYF.

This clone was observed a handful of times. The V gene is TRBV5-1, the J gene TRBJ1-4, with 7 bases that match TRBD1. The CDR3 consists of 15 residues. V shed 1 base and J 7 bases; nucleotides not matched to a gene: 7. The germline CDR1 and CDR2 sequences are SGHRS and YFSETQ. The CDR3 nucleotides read TGCGCCAGCAGCTTGTCCGCAGGGGGAAGTGAAAAACTGTTTTTT. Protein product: CASSLSAGGSEKLFF.

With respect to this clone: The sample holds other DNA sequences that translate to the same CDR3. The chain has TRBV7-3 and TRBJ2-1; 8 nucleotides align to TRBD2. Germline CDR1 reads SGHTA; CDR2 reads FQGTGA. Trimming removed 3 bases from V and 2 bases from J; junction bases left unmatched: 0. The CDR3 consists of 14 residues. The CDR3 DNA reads TGTGCCAGCAGCTTCGGGGGGGCCTACAATGAGCAGTTCTTC. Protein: CASSFGGAYNEQFF. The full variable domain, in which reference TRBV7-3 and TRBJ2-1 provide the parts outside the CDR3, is GAGVSQTPSNKVTEKGKYVELRCDPISGHTALYWYRQSLGQGPEFLIYFQGTGAADDSGLPNDRFFAVRPEGSVSTLKIQRTERGDSAVYLCASSFGGAYNEQFFGPGTRLTVL.

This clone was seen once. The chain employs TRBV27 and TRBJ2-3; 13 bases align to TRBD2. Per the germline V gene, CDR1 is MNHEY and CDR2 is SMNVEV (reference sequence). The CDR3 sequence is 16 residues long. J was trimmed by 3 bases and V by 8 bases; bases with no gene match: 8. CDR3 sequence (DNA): TGTGCCAGCCGTAAAAGACTAGCGGGGGGAACAGATACGCAGTATTTT. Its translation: CASRKRLAGGTDTQYF.

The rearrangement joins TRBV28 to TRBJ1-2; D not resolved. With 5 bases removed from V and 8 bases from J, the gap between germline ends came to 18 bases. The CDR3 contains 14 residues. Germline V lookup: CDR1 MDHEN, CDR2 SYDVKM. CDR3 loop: CASSPTGGRLGYTF. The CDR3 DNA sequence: TGTGCCAGCAGTCCCACGGGAGGGCGATTGGGCTACACCTTC.

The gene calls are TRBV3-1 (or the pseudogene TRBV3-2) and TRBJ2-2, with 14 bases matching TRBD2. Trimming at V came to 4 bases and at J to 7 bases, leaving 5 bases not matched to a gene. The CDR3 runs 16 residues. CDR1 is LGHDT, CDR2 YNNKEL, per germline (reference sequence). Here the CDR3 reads CASSRGLAGGSGELFF. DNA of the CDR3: TGTGCCAGCAGCCGAGGACTAGCGGGGGGAAGCGGGGAGCTGTTTTTT.

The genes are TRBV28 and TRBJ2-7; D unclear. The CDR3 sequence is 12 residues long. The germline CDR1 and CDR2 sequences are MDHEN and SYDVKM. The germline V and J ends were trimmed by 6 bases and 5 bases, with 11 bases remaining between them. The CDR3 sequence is CASRSGWDEQYF. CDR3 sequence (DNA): TGTGCCAGCAGATCAGGTTGGGACGAGCAGTACTTC.

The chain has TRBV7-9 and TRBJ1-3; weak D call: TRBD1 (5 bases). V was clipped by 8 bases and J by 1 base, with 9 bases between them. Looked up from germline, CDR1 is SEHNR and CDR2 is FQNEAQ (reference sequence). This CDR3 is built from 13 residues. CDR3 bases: TGTGCCAGCGGAAGGGGTTCTGGAAACACCATATATTTT. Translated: CASGRGSGNTIYF.

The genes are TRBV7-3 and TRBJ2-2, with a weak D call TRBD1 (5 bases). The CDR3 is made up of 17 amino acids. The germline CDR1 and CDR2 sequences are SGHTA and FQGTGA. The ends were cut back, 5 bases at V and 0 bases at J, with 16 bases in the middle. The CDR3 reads CASSLIRVTANTGELFF. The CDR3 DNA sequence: TGTGCCAGCAGCCTCATCAGGGTTACAGCGAACACCGGGGAGCTGTTTTTT.

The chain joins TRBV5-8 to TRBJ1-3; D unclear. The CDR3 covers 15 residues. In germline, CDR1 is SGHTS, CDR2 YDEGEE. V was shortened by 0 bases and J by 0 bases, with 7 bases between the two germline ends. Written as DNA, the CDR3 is TGTGCCAGCAGCTTGGAAGCGTTCTCTGGAAACACCATATATTTT. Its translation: CASSLEAFSGNTIYF.

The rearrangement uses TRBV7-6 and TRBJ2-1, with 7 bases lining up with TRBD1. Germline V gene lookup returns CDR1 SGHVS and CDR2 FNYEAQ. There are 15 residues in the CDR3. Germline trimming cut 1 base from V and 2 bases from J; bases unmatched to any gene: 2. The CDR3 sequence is CASSLGQGPYNEQFF. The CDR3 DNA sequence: TGTGCCAGCAGCTTAGGACAGGGTCCCTACAATGAGCAGTTCTTC.

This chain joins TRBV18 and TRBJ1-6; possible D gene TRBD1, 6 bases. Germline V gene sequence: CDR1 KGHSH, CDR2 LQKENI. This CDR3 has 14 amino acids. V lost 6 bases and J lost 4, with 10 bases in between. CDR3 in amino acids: CASSQGMYNSPLHF. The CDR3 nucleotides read TGTGCCAGCTCGCAGGGGATGTATAATTCACCCCTCCACTTT.

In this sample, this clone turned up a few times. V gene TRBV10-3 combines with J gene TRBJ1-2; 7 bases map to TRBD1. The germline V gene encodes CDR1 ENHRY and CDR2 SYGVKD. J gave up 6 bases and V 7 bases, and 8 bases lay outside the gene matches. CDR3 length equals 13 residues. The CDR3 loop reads CAITLDREHGYTF. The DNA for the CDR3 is TGTGCCATCACCCTCGACAGGGAGCATGGCTACACCTTC.

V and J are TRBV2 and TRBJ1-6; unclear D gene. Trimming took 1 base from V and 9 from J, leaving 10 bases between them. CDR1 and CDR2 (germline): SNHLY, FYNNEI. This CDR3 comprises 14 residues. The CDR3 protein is CASSEGPQRSPLHF. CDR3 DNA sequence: TGTGCCAGCAGTGAAGGGCCGCAACGTTCACCCCTCCACTTT.

The DNA of the CDR3 is TGTGCCAGCAGCGGCAGGGGGCTTGGAAACACCATATATTTT. Its translation is CASSGRGLGNTIYF. The chain is built from TRBV5-8 and TRBJ1-3; 8 bases are shared with TRBD1. This CDR3 has 14 amino acids. Germline V lookup: CDR1 SGHTS, CDR2 YDEGEE. Trimming cost V 4 bases and J 3 bases; bases outside gene matches: 3.